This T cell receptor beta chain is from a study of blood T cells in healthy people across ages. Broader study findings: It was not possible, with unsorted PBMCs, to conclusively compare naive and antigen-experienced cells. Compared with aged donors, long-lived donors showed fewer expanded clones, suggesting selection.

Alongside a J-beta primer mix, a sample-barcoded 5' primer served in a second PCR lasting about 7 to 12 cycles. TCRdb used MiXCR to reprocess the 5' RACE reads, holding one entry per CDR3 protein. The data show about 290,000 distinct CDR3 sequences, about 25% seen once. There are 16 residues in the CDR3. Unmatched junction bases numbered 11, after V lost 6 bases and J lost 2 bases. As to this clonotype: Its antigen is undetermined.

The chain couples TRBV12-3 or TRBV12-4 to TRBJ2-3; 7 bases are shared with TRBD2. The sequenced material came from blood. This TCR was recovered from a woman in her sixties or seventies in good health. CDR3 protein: CASSPLGGGATDTQYF. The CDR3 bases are TGTGCCAGCAGCCCCTTGGGCGGGGGAGCCACAGATACGCAGTATTTT.